Below, 14 T cell receptor beta chains from the same sample are listed, as sequenced in a study of blood T cell repertoires in COVID-19. Here immunoSEQ multiplex PCR was the method, and the copy in TCRdb shows in-frame clones only, minus some. The table includes around 620,000 clones, around 89% detected once. Sequenced sample: peripheral blood. All receptors derive from a woman aged 18-29 years with acute or convalescent COVID-19.

The V gene is TRBV12-3 or TRBV12-4, the J gene TRBJ1-2; D is unclear. The germline V and J ends were trimmed by 3 bases and 3 bases, with 5 bases remaining between them. This CDR3 is built from 12 residues. This CDR3 reads CASSFTDYGYTF. As DNA, the CDR3 is TGTGCCAGCAGTTTTACAGACTATGGCTACACCTTC.

CDR3 bases: TGTGCCAGCAGCCAAAATGAGAGGGCAGGCTATGGCTACACCTTC. Translation gives CASSQNERAGYGYTF. The chain combines TRBV3-1 (or the pseudogene TRBV3-2) with TRBJ1-2; D not certain. The CDR3 has 15 residues. V shed 2 bases and J shed 4 bases, with 14 bases lying between them. In germline, CDR1 is LGHDT, CDR2 YNNKEL (reference sequence).

V usage is TRBV6-5 and J usage is TRBJ1-2, with D possibly matching TRBD1 (6 bases). V was shortened by 6 bases and J by 5 bases, with 19 bases between the two germline ends. Looked up from germline, CDR1 is MNHEY and CDR2 is SVGAGI. CDR3 length equals 15 residues. The CDR3 DNA reads TGTGCCAGCAGCAAGGACAGCCAAACTCCTTATGGCTACACCTTC. It translates to CASSKDSQTPYGYTF.

The V call is TRBV3-1 (or the pseudogene TRBV3-2), the J call TRBJ1-1; 8 bases line up with TRBD1. The CDR3 consists of 16 residues. Germline assignment: CDR1 LGHDT and CDR2 YNNKEL (reference sequence). V was pared by 0 bases and J by 8 bases, with 11 bases of the junction left unmatched. CDR3 in amino acids: CASSQDTQGAATEAFF. CDR3 DNA: TGTGCCAGCAGCCAAGATACGCAGGGGGCCGCCACGGAAGCTTTCTTT.

The chain joins TRBV7-2 to TRBJ1-2; D gene unclear. The CDR3 loop spans 14 amino acids. Trimming removed 0 bases from V and 3 bases from J, with 8 bases in between. Germline V gene lookup returns CDR1 SGHTA and CDR2 FQGNSA. CDR3 region: CASSLARSDYGYTF. The DNA for the CDR3 is TGTGCCAGCAGCTTAGCGCGGTCCGACTATGGCTACACCTTC.

The chain recombines TRBV11-2 with TRBJ1-4; D is perhaps TRBD1 (5 bases). This CDR3 spans 14 amino acids. V lost 1 base and J lost 5, with 8 bases in between. CDR1 SGHAT and CDR2 FQNNGV come from the germline V gene. The CDR3 nucleotides are TGTGCCAGCAGCTTAGGCGGGGGAAATGAAAAACTGTTTTTT. As protein: CASSLGGGNEKLFF. Complete variable domain (other parts from reference TRBV11-2 and TRBJ1-4): EAGVAQSPRYKIIEKRQSVAFWCNPISGHATLYWYQQILGQGPKLLIQFQNNGVVDDSQLPKDRFSAERLKGVDSTLKIQPAKLEDSAVYLCASSLGGGNEKLFFGSGTQLSVL.

V is TRBV25-1 and J is TRBJ1-5; a possible D gene is TRBD1 (6 bases). V was pared by 6 bases and J by 0 bases, with 15 bases between. The CDR3 spans 16 residues. Germline CDR1 MGHDK, CDR2 SYGVNS. The CDR3 DNA reads as TGTGCCAGCAGCGGTCCAGGGGAATATAGCAATCAGCCCCAGCATTTT. Translation: CASSGPGEYSNQPQHF.

The genes are TRBV7-9 and TRBJ1-3; no definite D call. V lost 1 base to trimming and J lost 0 bases, with 10 bases between them. Germline V gene data show CDR1 as SEHNR and CDR2 as FQNEAQ (reference sequence). The CDR3 is made up of 16 amino acids. CDR3 in DNA: TGTGCCAGCAGCTTAGTCGGCGGTGACTCTGGAAACACCATATATTTT. Translation gives CASSLVGGDSGNTIYF.

V usage is TRBV9 and J usage is TRBJ2-7; 8 bases fit TRBD2. CDR1 and CDR2 (germline): SGDLS, YYNGEE. This CDR3 is 14 amino acids long. The V gene end was trimmed by 4 bases and the J gene end by 4 bases; junction bases not matched to a gene: 7. The CDR3 loop is CASSPREGVYEQYF. The CDR3, as DNA: TGTGCCAGCAGCCCCCGGGAGGGGGTATACGAGCAGTACTTC.

This chain connects TRBV10-3 to TRBJ1-6, with D possibly matching TRBD1 (6 bases). Germline V gives CDR1 ENHRY, CDR2 SYGVKD. Trimming removed 10 bases from V and 10 bases from J, with 20 bases in between. The CDR3 covers 14 residues. The chain's CDR3 is CANRAAGGRSPLHF. DNA of the CDR3: TGTGCCAATAGAGCAGCCGGGGGGCGGTCACCCCTCCACTTT.

V is TRBV5-4 and J is TRBJ2-7, with a possible D match to TRBD2 (6 bases). Trimming cost V 0 bases and J 2 bases, with 9 bases left between them. The CDR3 has 14 residues. Per germline, CDR1 SGHNT and CDR2 YYREEE (reference sequence). The DNA for the CDR3 is TGTGCCAGCAGCTTGGGCGGGGATACCTACGAGCAGTACTTC. Protein product: CASSLGGDTYEQYF.

This chain joins TRBV18 and TRBJ1-2; 7 nucleotides agree with TRBD1. The CDR3 has 13 residues. Germline CDR1 is KGHSH and CDR2 is LQKENI. Trimming cost V 4 bases and J 4 bases; bases outside gene matches: 3. Here the CDR3 reads CASSQAGGYGYTF. The DNA for the CDR3 is TGTGCCAGCTCACAGGCAGGGGGCTATGGCTACACCTTC.

This clone was counted once. This chain joins TRBV12-3 or TRBV12-4 and TRBJ1-1; a possible D gene is TRBD1 (5 bases). V lost 2 bases, J lost 9 bases, and 13 bases lay in between. This CDR3 contains 13 residues. CDR3 sequence: CASSLMGGQKAFF. The CDR3 bases are TGTGCCAGCAGTTTAATGGGGGGTCAGAAAGCTTTCTTT.

The chain links TRBV4-1 to TRBJ2-5; perhaps TRBD2 as D (7 bases). Trimming cost V 4 bases and J 5 bases, with 17 bases left between them. The germline V gene has CDR1 MGHRA and CDR2 YSYEKL. CDR3 length: 15 amino acids. DNA of the CDR3: TGCGCCAGCAGCCCTAAGGGGGGGCTCCGGGAGACCCAGTACTTC. Translation: CASSPKGGLRETQYF.